This TCR beta chain derives from a study of blood T cell repertoires in COVID-19. Study overall: From the United States, Italy and Spain came samples of acute and convalescent COVID-19.

Those enrolled, adults aged about 18 to 89 years, came from under 25 US areas. Cohorts were assigned according to the clinical history that participants reported. Authors' analysis steps: Estimation of nucleated cell counts relied on the amplification of reference gene primers. TCRdb's copy holds only in-frame clones and misses some; the assay was immunoSEQ multiplex PCR. V, J and clone size reflect that table, while D and trimming were determined from the DNA. The table has more than 110,000 clones, just over 85% seen once. Trimming stripped 6 bases from V and 1 base from J, with 12 bases between. The CDR3 sequence is 14 residues long. CDR1 and CDR2 from the germline V gene are MNHEY and SVGAGI.

This chain joins TRBV6-5 and TRBJ1-1; D gene unclear. Sequencing was done on a sample of PBMCs or T cells enriched from blood (not recorded which). The source is a man in his forties or fifties who had recovered from COVID-19. The DNA of the CDR3 is TGTGCCAGCAGGTATGGGGAGACGAACACTGAAGCTTTCTTT. It translates to CASRYGETNTEAFF.